This TCR beta chain was sequenced during a study of T-cell memory formation after mild COVID-19. This clonotype has more than one count but fewer than ten. Its antigen is not known. General study findings and limits: Most CD4+ clones that shrank were in CM and EM, while CD8+ ones turned up in EMRA.

TCRdb re-called the 5' RACE reads with MiXCR, one entry per CDR3 protein. The table shows 210,000 or so distinct CDR3 sequences, with about 27% occurring only once. The length of the CDR3 is 16 residues. The junction had 12 bases not matched to a gene; V was cut back by 5 bases and J by 5 bases. CDR1 and CDR2 (germline): SGHVS, FQNEAQ. The TCR was taken from an adult woman who had mild COVID-19 (a few samples of this study predate the infection). Cell type and time point are not known. The chain links TRBV7-8 to TRBJ2-5; TRBD1 aligns across 9 bases. The specimen sequenced was PBMCs or a T cell subset sorted from them (not recorded which). CDR3 sequence (DNA): TGTGCCAGCAGCGAGGACAGGGGCCGGGGTTTGGAGACCCAGTACTTC. It yields the protein CASSEDRGRGLETQYF.